This T cell receptor beta chain was recorded in a study of blood T cells in healthy people across ages. There were at least 5 micrograms of total RNA extracted from every sample. Then a second PCR, running roughly 7 to 11 cycles, was carried out with a sample-barcoded 5' primer and a J-beta primer mix. In TCRdb, the 5' RACE reads were re-called with MiXCR into one record per CDR3 protein. The profile shows roughly 640,000 distinct CDR3 sequences, about 30% of them singletons. The table lists this clonotype with many counts. V dropped 0 bases and J dropped 4; count of bases not matched to a gene: 2. CDR1 SGHRS and CDR2 YFSETQ come from the germline V gene. The CDR3 is 15 residues long.

The chain couples TRBV5-1 to TRBJ2-2; the match to TRBD1 covers 8 bases. The receptor was derived from an elderly woman in good health. Sample: blood. CDR3 in amino acids: CASSLATGGTGELFF. CDR3 DNA: TGCGCCAGCAGCTTGGCTACAGGGGGCACCGGGGAGCTGTTTTTT. The complete variable domain, with remaining parts taken from reference TRBV5-1 and TRBJ2-2, reads KAGVTQTPRYLIKTRGQQVTLSCSPISGHRSVSWYQQTPGQGLQFLFEYFSETQRNKGNFPGRFSGRQFSNSRSEMNVSTLELGDSALYLCASSLATGGTGELFFGEGSRLTVL.